This T cell receptor (beta chain) was identified during a study of CD8+CD57+ T cells in acquired aplastic anemia. For the study at large: Sorted CD4+ and CD8+ cell DNA averaged approximately 3.2 ug. Overall study findings and caveats: Common to patients and controls were 25 to 30 CD8+ CDR3 sequences.

Patients chosen for sequencing had shown CD8+CD57+ cell expansion by flow cytometry. In the case of this clonotype: Its antigen is as yet unknown.

Template material for TCR beta VDJ and CDR3 profiling consisted of genomic DNA. A single record per CDR3 protein comes from TCRdb applying MiXCR to the reads. Seen here are under 350,000 distinct CDR3 sequences, under 60% observed once, and the top ten hold roughly 1.2%. The specimen sequenced was sorted CD4+, CD8+, or CD8+CD57+ T cells (not recorded which) from PBMCs. The source of this sequence is a human donor with aplastic anemia.

The DNA for the CDR3 is TGTGCCAGCAGCCAGGTATCACTCGAGACCCAGTACTTC. It yields the protein CASSQVSLETQYF. The chain recombines TRBV7-7 with TRBJ2-5; D gene ambiguous. The CDR3 is made up of 13 amino acids. Germline V lookup: CDR1 SSHAT, CDR2 FNYEAQ (reference sequence). The germline V and J ends were trimmed by 5 bases and 5 bases, with 12 bases remaining between them.